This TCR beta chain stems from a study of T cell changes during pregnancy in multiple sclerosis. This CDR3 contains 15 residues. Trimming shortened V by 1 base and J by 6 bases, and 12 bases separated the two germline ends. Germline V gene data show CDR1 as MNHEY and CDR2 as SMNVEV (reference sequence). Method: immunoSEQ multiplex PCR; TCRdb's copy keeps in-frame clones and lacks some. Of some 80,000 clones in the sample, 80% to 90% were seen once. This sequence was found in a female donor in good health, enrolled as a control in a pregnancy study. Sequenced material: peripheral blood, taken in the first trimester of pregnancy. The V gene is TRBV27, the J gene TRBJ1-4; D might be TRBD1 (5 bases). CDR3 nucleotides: TGTGCCAGCAGTTTATTTGGGGCGCGAGATGAAAAACTGTTTTTT. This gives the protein CASSLFGARDEKLFF.